This T cell receptor (beta chain) was identified in a study of blood T cell repertoires in COVID-19. Original processing methods: Reference gene primer amplification in the assay estimated nucleated cell counts. The data were produced by immunoSEQ multiplex PCR, yet TCRdb's version contains in-frame clones alone and is incomplete. From that table come the V and J calls and clone size; the DNA was used to work out D and trimming. The profile covers 200,000 to 250,000 clones, with around 83% appearing a single time and under 8.5% taken by the ten largest. Per germline, CDR1 MNHEY and CDR2 SVGAGI. The CDR3 sequence is 14 residues long. With V trimmed by 6 bases and J by 0 bases, 3 bases remained unmatched.

The chain carries TRBV6-5 and TRBJ1-2, with 8 bases that match TRBD1. The source is a woman of 80 years or more with COVID-19, enrolled during active disease. The specimen sequenced was peripheral blood. The CDR3 region is CASRGTGSNYGYTF. The CDR3 DNA reads TGTGCCAGCAGGGGGACAGGTTCTAACTATGGCTACACCTTC.